This note documents a single T cell receptor (beta chain) sequence. This clonotype turned up a few times. Its antigen is still unknown. No base qualities exist here, and no much larger clone lies one base off it. TCR cDNA was synthesized by 5'RACE template switching, through which a universal primer site and unique molecular identifiers were introduced. Priming for cDNA synthesis came from both the TCR alpha and TCR beta constant segments. Library amplification involved two PCR steps, and the second step added sample barcodes and sequencing adapters. Sequencing of libraries was done on Illumina HiSeq 2500 (2x100 bp) or NovaSeq (2x150 bp). Under the source paper's analysis protocol: MIGEC was used to demultiplex reads and collapse the reads into UMI consensus sequences, and MiXCR was used for V(D)J alignment. Using edgeR on replicate PBMC samples, clonotypes were called vaccine-responding if FDR was below 0.01 and the log2 fold change was above 5 up to day 15. Bulk clonotypes were assigned CD4 or CD8 identity according to which sequenced CD4 or CD8 repertoire held them at higher abundance. The public sequencing data were trimmed at Q25 with fastp and processed into clonotypes with MiXCR by TCRdb, which kept only in-frame beta chains. Each entry merges the rows of one CDR3 protein and shows their most common DNA and genes. The V and J calls were determined by TCRdb, not by the authors. For this sample there are more than 300,000 distinct CDR3 sequences; about 6.6% appear just once. The ten biggest clones cover over 15% of the sample.

The record originates from a study of T cells after yellow fever vaccination (dated by TCRdb to between 2018 and 2021). With respect to the entire study: Libraries from fractions with low cell numbers were prepared with the SMART-Seq v4 Ultra Low Input RNA kit. To follow T-cell clones before and after primary and booster YFV17D yellow fever vaccination, bulk TCR alpha and beta repertoires were sequenced over time. The cohort comprised two healthy male donors, one aged 18 to 29 and one aged 30 to 40 years. Bulk PBMC replicates and cell subsets were isolated from blood drawn at multiple timepoints before and after both primary and secondary immunization.

The treatment or condition tag for this specimen amounts to: live attenuated yellow fever vaccine strain. Two biological replicates of bulk PBMCs were collected at each blood-draw timepoint. PBMCs were isolated from peripheral blood using a standard Ficoll-Paque protocol. TriZol was used to extract RNA from bulk PBMCs, CD4 and CD8 fractions, and dextramer-positive and dextramer-negative fractions. Trimming removed 2 bases from V and 4 bases from J; the gene matches leave 8 bases unexplained. The cysteine opens and the phenylalanine closes a CDR3 of 15 amino acids. The entry retains the CDR3 DNA only, 45 bases that are in frame from base 1. CDR1 and CDR2 (SGHNT, YYREEE) derive from the germline V gene (reference sequence). Results the study describes overall, beyond this receptor: FACS-sorted repertoires could contain abundant contaminating clonotypes from the bulk population, so computational filtering was required. The study included only a couple of donors, which limits how far the findings can be generalized. A small fraction of clonotypes showed up in both the CD4 and CD8 compartments, probably as a result of convergent recombination. The secondary T-cell response was weaker than the primary response but faster, peaking on day 5 instead of day 15. After the booster, most clones that had expanded after primary vaccination were detected again (about 95% of CD4 and around nine tenths of CD8), suggesting broad maintenance of memory.

This chain is built from TRBV5-4 and TRBJ1-2; the central 7 bases match TRBD1. The receptor's source is a man between 18 and 29 years old who received the YFV17D yellow fever vaccine. The sequencing used PBMCs, collected more than 35 days after the first yellow fever vaccination. The CDR3 here reads CASSFAGGVPYGYTF. The nucleotide sequence reads TGTGCCAGCAGCTTTGCAGGGGGAGTACCCTATGGCTACACCTTC.